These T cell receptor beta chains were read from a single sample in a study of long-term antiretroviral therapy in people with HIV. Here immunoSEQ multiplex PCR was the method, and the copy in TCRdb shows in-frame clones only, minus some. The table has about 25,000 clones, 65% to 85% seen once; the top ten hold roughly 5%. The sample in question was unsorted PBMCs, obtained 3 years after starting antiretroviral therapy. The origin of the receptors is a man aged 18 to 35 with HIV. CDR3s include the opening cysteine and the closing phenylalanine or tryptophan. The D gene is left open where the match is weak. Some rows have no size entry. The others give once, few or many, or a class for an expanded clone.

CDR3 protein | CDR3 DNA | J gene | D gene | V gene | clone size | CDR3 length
CASSNQGGSKTGELFF | TGTGCCAGCAGCAATCAAGGGGGGAGTAAGACCGGGGAGCTGTTTTTT | TRBJ2-2 | . | TRBV9 | . | 16
CASSLPGRTNTGELFF | TGTGCCAGCAGTTTGCCCGGACGGACGAACACCGGGGAGCTGTTTTTT | TRBJ2-2 | . | TRBV28 | few | 16
CASSEGQGVGNTIYF | TGTGCCAGCAGTGAAGGACAGGGTGTTGGAAACACCATATATTTT | TRBJ1-3 | TRBD1 | TRBV6-1 | . | 15
CASSDPNGRSGMDTQYF | TGCGCCAGCAGTGACCCAAACGGGAGGTCTGGGATGGATACGCAGTATTTT | TRBJ2-3 | TRBD2 | TRBV10-1 | . | 17
CASSFGSSYNEQFF | TGCGCCAGCAGCTTTGGTAGCTCCTACAATGAGCAGTTCTTC | TRBJ2-1 | . | TRBV5-1 | once | 14
CASSHRDGSYEQYF | TGTGCCAGCTCACACCGGGACGGTTCCTACGAGCAGTACTTC | TRBJ2-7 | . | TRBV18 | . | 14
CASSEGQHTDTQYF | TGTGCCAGCAGTGAGGGACAGCACACAGATACGCAGTATTTT | TRBJ2-3 | TRBD1 | TRBV2 | few | 14
CASSLLNEQFF | TGTGCCAGCAGTTTACTCAATGAGCAGTTCTTC | TRBJ2-1 | . | TRBV6-5 | . | 11
CASSHLLAGDFRDTQYF | TGCGCCAGCAGCCATTTACTAGCGGGGGATTTTCGCGATACGCAGTATTTT | TRBJ2-3 | TRBD2 | TRBV4-1 | . | 17
CASGLGPGYNEQFF | TGTGCTAGTGGTTTGGGTCCGGGGTACAATGAGCAGTTCTTC | TRBJ2-1 | . | TRBV12-5 | . | 14
CASSPRTSGGSRGAQYF | TGTGCCAGCAGCCCCCGGACTAGCGGGGGGTCTCGGGGAGCGCAGTACTTC | TRBJ2-7 | TRBD2 | TRBV14 | . | 17
CASRGDRGNQPQHF | TGTGCCAGCAGGGGAGATCGAGGCAATCAGCCCCAGCATTTT | TRBJ1-5 | . | TRBV27 | . | 14
CASSEQPGLSEKLFF | TGTGCCAGCAGTGAACAACCAGGTCTTAGTGAAAAACTGTTTTTT | TRBJ1-4 | . | TRBV25-1 | . | 15
CATSSYRGQYEQYF | TGTGCCACCAGCAGTTACCGGGGACAGTACGAGCAGTACTTC | TRBJ2-7 | TRBD1 | TRBV15 | . | 14
CASSSRDRAEQYF | TGTGCCAGCAGCTCCCGGGACAGGGCCGAGCAGTACTTC | TRBJ2-7 | TRBD1 | TRBV7-9 | . | 13
CASSQLGQYRMNTEAFF | TGCGCCAGCAGCCAGCTCGGGCAGTACCGAATGAACACTGAAGCTTTCTTT | TRBJ1-1 | . | TRBV4-1 | . | 17
CASSDPGGNTEAFF | TGTGCCAGTTCCGACCCTGGGGGGAACACTGAAGCTTTCTTT | TRBJ1-1 | . | TRBV6-1 | . | 14
CASSLLDSYEQYF | TGCGCCAGCAGCTTGTTGGACAGCTACGAGCAGTACTTC | TRBJ2-7 | . | TRBV5-1 | . | 13
CASSSRDRASNQPQHF | TGTGCCAGCAGTTCCCGGGACAGGGCTAGCAATCAGCCCCAGCATTTT | TRBJ1-5 | TRBD1 | TRBV2 | few | 16
CASRGPGQVNRGYTF | TGTGCCAGCAGGGGCCCGGGACAGGTTAATCGTGGCTACACCTTC | TRBJ1-2 | TRBD1 | TRBV28 | . | 15
CASSFLGQGAAYGYTF | TGTGCCAGCAGCTTCCTGGGACAGGGGGCGGCCTATGGCTACACCTTC | TRBJ1-2 | TRBD1 | TRBV5-6 | once | 16
CATSSPMGLAGYNEQFF | TGTGCCACCAGTTCACCGATGGGACTAGCGGGGTACAATGAGCAGTTCTTC | TRBJ2-1 | TRBD2 | TRBV15 | . | 17
CSVEDRPGPAYTNYGYTF | TGCAGCGTTGAAGATCGCCCAGGACCAGCGTATACTAACTATGGCTACACCTTC | TRBJ1-2 | . | TRBV29-1 | . | 18
CASSLGFRAGEDTEAFF | TGTGCCAGCAGCTTAGGTTTTAGGGCAGGGGAAGACACTGAAGCTTTCTTT | TRBJ1-1 | . | TRBV5-6 | once | 17
CASSELGINSPLHF | TGTGCCAGCAGTGAACTGGGGATTAATTCACCCCTCCACTTT | TRBJ1-6 | . | TRBV6-1 | few | 14
CASSEFQGETQYF | TGCGCCAGCAGTGAGTTCCAAGGGGAGACCCAGTACTTC | TRBJ2-5 | . | TRBV10-1 | few | 13
CSVDRTEETQYF | TGCAGCGTTGATCGAACGGAAGAGACCCAGTACTTC | TRBJ2-5 | . | TRBV29-1 | . | 12
CASSDQGRTAMAGYTF | TGTGCCAGCAGTGACCAAGGGCGGACGGCTATGGCGGGCTACACCTTC | TRBJ1-2 | . | TRBV2 | few | 16
CASSRKYNEQFF | TGTGCCAGCAGCCGAAAATACAATGAGCAGTTCTTC | TRBJ2-1 | . | TRBV14 | . | 12
CASNLGSGGLYNEQFF | TGTGCCAGCAACTTGGGTAGCGGGGGCCTCTACAATGAGCAGTTCTTC | TRBJ2-1 | TRBD2 | TRBV7-9 | . | 16
CASSYGAGGARSPLHF | TGTGCCAGCAGTTACGGGGCAGGGGGCGCACGGTCACCCCTCCACTTT | TRBJ1-6 | TRBD1 | TRBV6-5 | . | 16
CASSLSSPDTQYF | TGTGCCAGCTCACTTTCGTCCCCAGATACGCAGTATTTT | TRBJ2-3 | . | TRBV18 | once | 13
CASRQPGDNQPQHF | TGTGCCAGCAGGCAACCGGGAGACAATCAGCCCCAGCATTTT | TRBJ1-5 | . | TRBV28 | . | 14
CASSLTGGVGGYTF | TGTGCCAGCAGCTTAACAGGGGGCGTGGGTGGCTACACCTTC | TRBJ1-2 | TRBD1 | TRBV7-6 | . | 14
CASSSNEGQGNYGYTF | TGTGCCAGCAGTTCCAACGAGGGACAGGGGAACTATGGCTACACCTTC | TRBJ1-2 | TRBD1 | TRBV6-5 | . | 16
CASRGAQEAFF | TGTGCCAGCAGGGGGGCGCAAGAAGCTTTCTTT | TRBJ1-1 | . | TRBV28 | . | 11
CASSSTGANTGELFF | TGTGCCAGCAGTTCGACAGGGGCGAACACCGGGGAGCTGTTTTTT | TRBJ2-2 | TRBD1 | TRBV27 | few | 15
CSALEPDEQYF | TGCAGTGCCCTGGAACCGGACGAGCAGTACTTC | TRBJ2-7 | . | TRBV20-1 | once | 11
CAIRGNRDSYSPLHF | TGTGCCATCAGGGGAAATCGGGACAGCTACTCGCCCCTCCACTTT | TRBJ1-6 | TRBD1 | TRBV10-3 | . | 15
CASSPGDRGPDTGELFF | TGTGCCAGCAGCCCAGGGGACAGGGGGCCCGACACCGGGGAGCTGTTTTTT | TRBJ2-2 | TRBD1 | TRBV7-9 | . | 17
CASSGKALHISTNEKLFF | TGCGCCAGTTCAGGAAAAGCTTTACATATTTCAACTAATGAAAAACTGTTTTTT | TRBJ1-4 | . | TRBV4-1 | once | 18
CASSLEGQPNQPQHF | TGTGCCAGCAGTTTAGAGGGACAACCCAATCAGCCCCAGCATTTT | TRBJ1-5 | . | TRBV28 | . | 15